Listed below are T cell receptor beta chains from one sample, sequenced in a study of T cell responses to AZD1222 COVID-19 vaccine. This table comes from immunoSEQ multiplex PCR, and its TCRdb copy is limited to in-frame clones, with some not included. Of 210,000 or so clones detected, 94% appear once; the ten largest clones hold 1.7%. Sequencing was performed on peripheral blood, taken 28 days after the second dose of the MenACWY control vaccine. These TCRs come from an adult who received the MenACWY meningococcal vaccine as a control. Both conserved end residues are part of each CDR3. The order of the fields is clone size, J gene, V gene, CDR3 protein. Expanded clones are given a class, and other clones once, few, many or no size at all.

clone_size: .
j_call: TRBJ2-6
v_call: TRBV19
cdr3_aa: CASRSYSGANVLTF

clone_size: .
j_call: TRBJ1-1
v_call: TRBV6-5
cdr3_aa: CASTPGARAEAFF

clone_size: .
j_call: TRBJ1-2
v_call: TRBV5-1
cdr3_aa: CASSLGQGEGYTF

clone_size: .
j_call: TRBJ2-1
v_call: TRBV4-1
cdr3_aa: CASSLRRAGSNEQFF

clone_size: .
j_call: TRBJ2-1
v_call: TRBV3-1/TRBV3-2
cdr3_aa: CASSSGGDYNEQFF

clone_size: .
j_call: TRBJ1-1
v_call: TRBV29-1
cdr3_aa: CSVVRGLSTEAFF

clone_size: .
j_call: TRBJ1-2
v_call: TRBV5-1
cdr3_aa: CASSFNRGSSIYGYTF

clone_size: once
j_call: TRBJ2-1
v_call: TRBV28
cdr3_aa: CASSPPGGARNEQFF

clone_size: .
j_call: TRBJ1-5
v_call: TRBV19
cdr3_aa: CASSFSRDREQPQHF

clone_size: once
j_call: TRBJ2-2
v_call: TRBV9
cdr3_aa: CASSAATNTGELFF

clone_size: .
j_call: TRBJ2-4
v_call: TRBV28
cdr3_aa: CASRTVAGGFPKNIQYF

clone_size: .
j_call: TRBJ2-3
v_call: TRBV19
cdr3_aa: CASRYTDTQYF

clone_size: .
j_call: TRBJ1-2
v_call: TRBV29-1
cdr3_aa: CSVERGTIYGYTF

clone_size: .
j_call: TRBJ2-1
v_call: TRBV7-9
cdr3_aa: CASSLAAGNEQFF

clone_size: .
j_call: TRBJ2-2
v_call: TRBV5-1
cdr3_aa: CASSGYTGELFF

clone_size: .
j_call: TRBJ1-6
v_call: TRBV5-1
cdr3_aa: CASSLGGNNSPLHF

clone_size: .
j_call: TRBJ1-1
v_call: TRBV5-5
cdr3_aa: CASSWRRTGGIMNTEAFF

clone_size: .
j_call: TRBJ2-7
v_call: TRBV5-4
cdr3_aa: CASSFGGTGSSYEQYF

clone_size: .
j_call: TRBJ1-1
v_call: TRBV11-2
cdr3_aa: CASSLVWEGGTQAEAFF

clone_size: .
j_call: TRBJ2-7
v_call: TRBV3-1/TRBV3-2
cdr3_aa: CASSPGVAYEQYF

clone_size: .
j_call: TRBJ2-7
v_call: TRBV9
cdr3_aa: CASSPQGFSHEQYF

clone_size: .
j_call: TRBJ2-5
v_call: TRBV25-1
cdr3_aa: CASSESETQYF

clone_size: .
j_call: TRBJ1-2
v_call: TRBV28
cdr3_aa: CATRTPGTDGYTF

clone_size: few
j_call: TRBJ1-6
v_call: TRBV3-1/TRBV3-2
cdr3_aa: CASSLDGDPPLHF

clone_size: .
j_call: TRBJ2-7
v_call: TRBV5-1
cdr3_aa: CASSLALAADAHEQYF

clone_size: .
j_call: TRBJ2-1
v_call: TRBV25-1
cdr3_aa: CASSEGSSSYNEQFF

clone_size: once
j_call: TRBJ2-2
v_call: TRBV2
cdr3_aa: CASTMGPVSEELFF

clone_size: .
j_call: TRBJ2-5
v_call: TRBV3-1/TRBV3-2
cdr3_aa: CASSSPGPRETQYF

clone_size: .
j_call: TRBJ2-1
v_call: TRBV28
cdr3_aa: CASTSVRGTMGNEQFF

clone_size: .
j_call: TRBJ2-7
v_call: TRBV10-3
cdr3_aa: CAIKPGQGLYEQYF

clone_size: .
j_call: TRBJ2-7
v_call: TRBV30
cdr3_aa: CAWSTGGLSYEQYF

clone_size: .
j_call: TRBJ2-2
v_call: TRBV13
cdr3_aa: CASSFGGELFF

clone_size: .
j_call: TRBJ1-2
v_call: TRBV24-1
cdr3_aa: CATSAVGYGYTF

clone_size: .
j_call: TRBJ2-1
v_call: TRBV29-1
cdr3_aa: CSVPGAGDYSNEQFF